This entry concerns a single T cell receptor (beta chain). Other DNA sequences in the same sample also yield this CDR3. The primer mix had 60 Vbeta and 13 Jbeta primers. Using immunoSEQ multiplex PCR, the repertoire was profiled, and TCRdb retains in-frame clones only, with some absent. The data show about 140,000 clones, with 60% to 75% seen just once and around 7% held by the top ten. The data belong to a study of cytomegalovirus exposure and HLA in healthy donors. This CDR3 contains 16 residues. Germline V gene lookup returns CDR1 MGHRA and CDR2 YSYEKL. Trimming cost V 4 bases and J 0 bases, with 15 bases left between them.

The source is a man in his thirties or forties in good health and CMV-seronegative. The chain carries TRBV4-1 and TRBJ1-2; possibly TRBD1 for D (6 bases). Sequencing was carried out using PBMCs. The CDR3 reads CASSPGGGHSNYGYTF. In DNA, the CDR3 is TGCGCCAGCAGCCCGGGTGGGGGCCACTCTAACTATGGCTACACCTTC.